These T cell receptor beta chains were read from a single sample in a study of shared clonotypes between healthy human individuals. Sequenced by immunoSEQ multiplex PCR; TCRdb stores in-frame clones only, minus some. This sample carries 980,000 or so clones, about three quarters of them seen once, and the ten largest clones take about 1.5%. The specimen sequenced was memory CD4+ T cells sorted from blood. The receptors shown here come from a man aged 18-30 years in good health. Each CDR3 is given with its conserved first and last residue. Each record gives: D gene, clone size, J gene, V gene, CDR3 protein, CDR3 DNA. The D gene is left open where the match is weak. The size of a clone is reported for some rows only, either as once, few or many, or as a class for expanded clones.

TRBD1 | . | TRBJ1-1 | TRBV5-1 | CASSLTGGTTEAFF | TGCGCCAGCAGCTTGACAGGGGGAACAACTGAAGCTTTCTTT
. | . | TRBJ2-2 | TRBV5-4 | CASSLRKGVADTGELFF | TGTGCCAGCAGCTTGAGAAAGGGGGTGGCTGACACCGGGGAGCTGTTTTTT
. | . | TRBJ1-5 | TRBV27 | CASSPQKTPFNQPQHF | TGTGCCAGCAGTCCACAGAAGACGCCCTTCAATCAGCCCCAGCATTTT
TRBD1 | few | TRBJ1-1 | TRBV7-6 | CASSLGQGQGILYSEAFF | TGTGCCAGCAGCTTAGGCCAGGGACAGGGGATTTTGTACTCTGAAGCTTTCTTT
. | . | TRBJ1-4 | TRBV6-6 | CASSYPETHEKLFF | TGTGCCAGCAGTTACCCGGAAACCCATGAAAAACTGTTTTTT
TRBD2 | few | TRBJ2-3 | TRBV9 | CASSRTSVTTDTQYF | TGTGCCAGCAGTAGGACTAGCGTTACGACAGATACGCAGTATTTT
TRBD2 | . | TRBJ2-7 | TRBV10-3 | CAISIAGSSYEQYF | TGTGCCATCAGTATAGCGGGTAGCTCCTACGAGCAGTACTTC
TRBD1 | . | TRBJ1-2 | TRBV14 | CASQGAGGYTF | TGTGCCTCGCAGGGGGCGGGCGGCTACACCTTC
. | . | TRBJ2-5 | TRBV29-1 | CSVGSGGETQYF | TGCAGCGTTGGTTCTGGAGGGGAGACCCAGTACTTC
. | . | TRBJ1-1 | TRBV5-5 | CASSLSLGGAFF | TGTGCCAGCAGCTTATCCCTCGGAGGGGCTTTCTTT
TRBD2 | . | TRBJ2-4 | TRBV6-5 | CASSYSFSGGYIQYF | TGTGCCAGCAGTTACTCTTTCTCCGGGGGGTACATTCAGTACTTC
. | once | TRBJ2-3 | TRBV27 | CASSLSTGSTFHTQYF | TGTGCCAGCAGTCTTTCGACAGGCTCCACATTTCATACGCAGTATTTT
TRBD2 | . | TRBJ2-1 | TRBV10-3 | CAISAGLSGDEQFF | TGTGCCATCAGTGCCGGCCTTAGCGGGGATGAGCAGTTCTTC
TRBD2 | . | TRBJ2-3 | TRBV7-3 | CASSLGLAGETDTQYF | TGTGCCAGCAGCTTAGGACTAGCGGGGGAGACAGATACGCAGTATTTT
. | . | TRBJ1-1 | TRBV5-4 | CASSQDPGTSSAFF | TGTGCCAGCAGCCAAGACCCGGGGACCAGTTCAGCTTTCTTT
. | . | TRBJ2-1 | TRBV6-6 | CASSLRGNEQFF | TGTGCCAGCAGTCTCCGGGGCAATGAGCAGTTCTTC
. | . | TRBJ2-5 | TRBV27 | CASSFGTRGTQYF | TGTGCCAGCAGTTTTGGGACACGAGGGACCCAGTACTTC
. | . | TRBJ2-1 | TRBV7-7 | CASSLAWGDKQFF | TGTGCTAGCAGCTTAGCGTGGGGGGACAAGCAGTTCTTC
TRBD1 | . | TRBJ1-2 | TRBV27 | CASSLDRAVGYTF | TGTGCCAGCAGTTTAGACAGGGCGGTTGGCTACACCTTC
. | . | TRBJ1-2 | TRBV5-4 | CASRTKEAGYGYTF | TGTGCCAGCAGGACAAAGGAAGCGGGCTATGGCTACACCTTC
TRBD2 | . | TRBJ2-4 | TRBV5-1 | CASSLRTSGGSGIQYF | TGCGCCAGCAGCCTCCGGACTAGCGGGGGAAGTGGCATTCAGTACTTC
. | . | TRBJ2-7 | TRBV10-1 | CASSEALTLYEQYF | TGCGCCAGCAGTGAAGCCCTTACTCTCTACGAGCAGTACTTC
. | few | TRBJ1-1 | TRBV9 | CASSVDFMNTEAFF | TGTGCCAGCAGCGTAGATTTTATGAACACTGAAGCTTTCTTT
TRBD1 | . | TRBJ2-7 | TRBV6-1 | CASRTRDRESYEQYF | TGTGCCAGCAGGACCCGGGACAGAGAGTCCTACGAGCAGTACTTC
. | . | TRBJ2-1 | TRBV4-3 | CASSQETGEQFF | TGCGCCAGCAGCCAGGAAACAGGCGAGCAGTTCTTC
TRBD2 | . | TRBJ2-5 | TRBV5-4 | CASSLAGGQQETQYF | TGTGCCAGCAGCTTAGCGGGGGGCCAGCAAGAGACCCAGTACTTC
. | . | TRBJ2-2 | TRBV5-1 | CASSWGDFNTGELFF | TGCGCCAGCAGCTGGGGGGATTTTAACACCGGGGAGCTGTTTTTT
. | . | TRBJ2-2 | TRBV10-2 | CASSESSTGELFF | TGCGCCAGCAGTGAGTCGTCTACCGGGGAGCTGTTTTTT
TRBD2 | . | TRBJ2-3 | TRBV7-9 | CASSLAGASTDTQYF | TGTGCCAGCAGCCTAGCGGGGGCCAGCACAGATACGCAGTATTTT
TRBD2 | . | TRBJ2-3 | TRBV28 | CASSLWAGGGDTQYF | TGTGCCAGCAGTTTATGGGCGGGAGGAGGAGATACGCAGTATTTT
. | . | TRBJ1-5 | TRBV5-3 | CARSLTQVWVVSNQPQHF | TGTGCCAGAAGCTTAACACAGGTATGGGTAGTAAGCAATCAGCCCCAGCATTTT
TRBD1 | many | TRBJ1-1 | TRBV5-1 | CASTLGTGLLIEAFF | TGCGCCAGCACCCTCGGGACAGGGCTTCTCATAGAAGCTTTCTTT
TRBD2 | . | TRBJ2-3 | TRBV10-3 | CAISERREGSTDTQYF | TGTGCCATCAGTGAGAGGCGGGAGGGCTCCACAGATACGCAGTATTTT
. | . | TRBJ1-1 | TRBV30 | CARGGSLTEAFF | TGTGCCAGGGGCGGGTCCCTCACTGAAGCTTTCTTT
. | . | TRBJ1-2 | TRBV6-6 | CASKDNRYGYTF | TGTGCCAGTAAGGACAACCGCTATGGCTACACCTTC
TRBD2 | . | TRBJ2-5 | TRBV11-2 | CASSFSSGQETQYF | TGTGCCAGCAGCTTCTCTAGCGGACAAGAGACCCAGTACTTC
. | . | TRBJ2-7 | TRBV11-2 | CASSLASYEQYF | TGTGCCAGCAGCTTAGCATCATACGAGCAGTACTTC
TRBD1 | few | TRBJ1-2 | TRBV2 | CASKVGTGGLYGYTF | TGTGCCAGCAAGGTCGGGACAGGGGGCCTCTATGGCTACACCTTC
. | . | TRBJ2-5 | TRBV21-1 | CASSKDLRMGETQYF | TGTGCCAGCAGCAAAGATTTGAGGATGGGAGAGACCCAGTACTTC
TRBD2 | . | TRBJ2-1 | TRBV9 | CASSVTSGRRSEQFF | TGTGCCAGCAGCGTAACTAGCGGGAGACGTAGTGAGCAGTTCTTC
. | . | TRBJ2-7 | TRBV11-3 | CASSLGESYEQYF | TGTGCCAGCAGCTTAGGGGAAAGCTACGAGCAGTACTTC
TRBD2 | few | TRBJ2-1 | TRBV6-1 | CASWLAGDQNEQFF | TGTGCCAGCTGGCTAGCGGGAGACCAGAATGAGCAGTTCTTC
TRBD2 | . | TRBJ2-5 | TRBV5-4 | CASSRTSGAKETQYF | TGTGCCAGCAGCAGGACTAGCGGGGCGAAAGAGACCCAGTACTTC
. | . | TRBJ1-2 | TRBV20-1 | CIRPDSYGYTF | TGCATTAGACCCGACAGCTATGGCTACACCTTC
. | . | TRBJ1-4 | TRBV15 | CATSRDRSFPTNEKLFF | TGTGCCACCAGCAGAGACCGTTCCTTTCCAACTAATGAAAAACTGTTTTTT
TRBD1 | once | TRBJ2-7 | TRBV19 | CASRTSGTGPYEQYF | TGTGCCAGTAGGACTTCCGGGACAGGGCCCTACGAGCAGTACTTC
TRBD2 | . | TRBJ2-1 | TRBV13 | CASLRSGLARNEQFF | TGTGCCAGCCTACGATCGGGACTAGCGAGGAATGAGCAGTTCTTC